The 11 T cell receptor beta chains in this list originate from one sample, sequenced in a study of control samples from healthy donors and cancer patients. Assay: immunoSEQ multiplex PCR; the TCRdb copy retains only in-frame clones and omits some. This repertoire shows roughly 18,000 clones, approximately 90% found once; its top ten account for around 10%. Material: PBMCs. These receptors came from an older woman with head and neck cancer.

The chain carries TRBV5-1 and TRBJ2-2; TRBD2 is a possible D gene (6 bases). The V end was cut by 4 bases, the J end by 3 bases, with 16 bases between. Per germline, CDR1 SGHRS and CDR2 YFSETQ. The CDR3 has 16 amino acids. The CDR3 spells CASSPGGTLDTGELFF. CDR3 nucleotide sequence: TGCGCCAGCAGCCCAGGAGGGACCCTAGACACCGGGGAGCTGTTTTTT.

A single count supports this clone. This chain connects TRBV18 to TRBJ1-1; tentative D call: TRBD1 (6 bases). CDR3 length: 14 residues. The V end was cut by 5 bases, the J end by 5 bases, with 15 bases between. CDR1 and CDR2 (germline): KGHSH, LQKENI. In DNA, the CDR3 is TGTGCCAGCTCATCTCGACCAGGGGAGACTGAAGCTTTCTTT. Its translation is CASSSRPGETEAFF. Drawing the rest from reference TRBV18 and TRBJ1-1, the complete variable domain is NAGVMQNPRHLVRRRGQEARLRCSPMKGHSHVYWYRQLPEEGLKFMVYLQKENIIDESGMPKERFSAEFPKEGPSILRIQQVVRGDSAAYFCASSSRPGETEAFFGQGTRLTVV.

With regard to this clone: Likely a read error: the CDR3 ends without its conserved phenylalanine or tryptophan. The DNA is omitted, as the CDR3 cannot be located on it reliably, and the CDR3 follows TCRdb's listing. The gene calls are TRBV6-1 and TRBJ1-1. The CDR3 length equals 11 residues, ends included. Germline V gene data show CDR1 as MNHNS and CDR2 as SASEGT. The CDR3 loop reads CASSEGRGIAV.

The rearrangement uses TRBV28 and TRBJ2-3; perhaps TRBD1 as D (6 bases). The CDR3 contains 16 residues. V lost 8 bases to trimming and J lost 0 bases, with 18 bases between them. Germline V gene sequence: CDR1 MDHEN, CDR2 SYDVKM. The CDR3 region has the DNA TGTGCCAGCGGTGTACCTTGGACAGCTAGCACAGATACGCAGTATTTT. Protein: CASGVPWTASTDTQYF.

This clone was observed once. CDR3 in amino acids: CASSDRFSSGANVLTF. The CDR3 DNA reads as TGTGCCAGCAGTGACAGGTTTAGCTCTGGGGCCAACGTCCTGACTTTC. The chain employs TRBV27 and TRBJ2-6, with TRBD1 as a possible D gene (6 bases). The length of the CDR3 is 16 residues. The V gene lost 5 bases and the J gene lost 0 bases, with 11 bases spanning the gap. Germline loops: CDR1 MNHEY, CDR2 SMNVEV (reference sequence).

In this sample, this clone turned up once. The rearrangement joins TRBV18 to TRBJ2-7, with a tentative D call TRBD1 (5 bases). Germline CDR1 and CDR2: KGHSH and LQKENI. V was shortened by 10 bases and J by 0 bases, with 16 bases between the two germline ends. This CDR3 comprises 14 residues. This CDR3 is CATTAGLSSYEQYF. CDR3 DNA sequence: TGTGCCACTACGGCAGGGCTCTCCTCCTACGAGCAGTACTTC.

This chain joins TRBV7-6 and TRBJ1-3, with no clear D. The CDR3 runs to 15 residues. With 3 bases removed from V and 0 bases from J, the gap between germline ends came to 9 bases. Per the germline V gene, CDR1 is SGHVS and CDR2 is FNYEAQ. The CDR3 DNA sequence: TGTGCCAGCAGCTTGTACAGTTACTCTGGAAACACCATATATTTT. This translates into CASSLYSYSGNTIYF. The entire variable domain, with the rest obtained from reference TRBV7-6 and TRBJ1-3, is as follows: GAGVSQSPRYKVTKRGQDVALRCDPISGHVSLYWYRQALGQGPEFLTYFNYEAQQDKSGLPNDRFSAERPEGSISTLTIQRTEQRDSAMYRCASSLYSYSGNTIYFGEGSWLTVV.

The rearrangement joins TRBV9 to TRBJ1-3; D remains ambiguous. V was cut by 0 bases and J by 1 base, with 11 bases left in between. The CDR3 is 16 residues long. Germline CDR1 reads SGDLS; CDR2 reads YYNGEE. DNA of the CDR3: TGTGCCAGCAGCGTAGCGGGAGGAGCGTCTGGAAACACCATATATTTT. Encoded protein: CASSVAGGASGNTIYF.

CDR3 loop: CASRQGEYEQYF. CDR3 DNA sequence: TGTGCCAGCAGACAGGGGGAATACGAGCAGTACTTC. The V and J genes are TRBV7-9 and TRBJ2-7, with 8 bases fitting TRBD1. Losses at the gene ends were 6 bases for V and 4 bases for J; bases not matched to a gene: 2. Looked up from germline, CDR1 is SEHNR and CDR2 is FQNEAQ (reference sequence). This CDR3 is built from 12 residues.

The chain employs TRBV7-8 and TRBJ1-5; D is uncertain. Trimming left V 1 base short and J 0 bases short, with 4 bases between. The CDR3 has 14 residues. Per the germline V gene, CDR1 is SGHVS and CDR2 is FQNEAQ. The CDR3 here is CASSLERSNQPQHF. CDR3 bases: TGTGCCAGCAGCTTAGAACGTAGCAATCAGCCCCAGCATTTT.

The chain carries TRBV4-2 and TRBJ1-5; possible D gene TRBD1, 6 bases. The V end lost 0 bases, the J end lost 2 bases, and 20 bases lay between the germline ends. This CDR3 is 19 amino acids long. The V gene's germline CDR1 is LGHNA and CDR2 YNFKEQ. CDR3 DNA sequence: TGTGCCAGCAGCCAAGACTCTAGCAAATGGTCAGGGGGCAATCAGCCCCAGCATTTT. Protein product: CASSQDSSKWSGGNQPQHF.